The sequence of this TCR beta chain was determined in a study of breast tumors, draining lymph nodes, adjacent tissues. TCRdb passed the multiplex PCR reads through MiXCR, listing each CDR3 protein once. Among about 200,000 distinct CDR3 sequences, over 25% were seen once, and the ten largest hold roughly 4%. The CDR3 runs 17 residues. V trimming: 1 base; J trimming: 1 base; junction bases outside the gene matches: 6. CDR1 SGHNT and CDR2 YYREEE come from the germline V gene (reference sequence). Samples came from axillary lymph nodes draining the breast cancer. This clonotype was detected only a few times. Its specificity is not known. Whole-study results and caveats: Data fit most tumor T cells coming from lymph node, expanding in tumor. Compared with lymph nodes, tumors were less diverse; compared with nontumor tissue, more. Data only fit, rather than demonstrated, lymph node origin of most tumor T cells. Tumor and nontumor repertoires were significantly more similar in luminal-like than in basal-like breast cancer.

The sequenced sample was axillary lymph node tissue. This TCR was recovered from a female donor with breast cancer. Some clones in this sample may be carry-over from other donors' samples. V and J are TRBV5-4 and TRBJ2-2; TRBD2 agrees at 8 bases. The CDR3 region is CASSLRLAGKNTGELFF. The CDR3 DNA is TGTGCCAGCAGCTTGCGGTTAGCGGGGAAGAACACCGGGGAGCTGTTTTTT.